These 29 T cell receptor beta chains were sequenced from one sample in a study of blood T cells in healthy people across ages. A second PCR of 7 to 11 cycles used a sample-barcoded 5' primer and a J-beta primer mix. One entry per CDR3 protein, called by TCRdb with MiXCR from the 5' RACE reads. The sample yields around 990,000 distinct CDR3 sequences, approximately 25% seen once. These same records also appear under a second study, on T cells of mothers and their children.

Sequenced material: blood. Receptors originate from a girl aged 2-10 years in good health.

CDR3 sequence (DNA): TGCGCCAGCAGCTTTACGGACCGTGTGAGGGAGACCCAGTACTTC. Its translation: CASSFTDRVRETQYF. The V gene is TRBV5-1, the J gene TRBJ2-5; D ambiguous. CDR3 size: 15 residues. V shed 2 bases and J shed 5 bases, with 16 bases lying between them. Germline values: CDR1 SGHRS, CDR2 YFSETQ.

In this sample, this clonotype turned up a few times. The V call is TRBV7-9, the J call TRBJ2-5, with TRBD1 identical over 9 bases. Germline CDR1 is SEHNR and CDR2 is FQNEAQ (reference sequence). J gave up 5 bases and V 2 bases, and 9 bases lay outside the gene matches. The CDR3 is made up of 16 amino acids. The CDR3: CASSLYEGTGLETQYF. In DNA, the CDR3 is TGTGCCAGCAGCTTATATGAGGGGACAGGGCTCGAGACCCAGTACTTC.

This clonotype was seen a few times. The gene calls are TRBV12-3 or TRBV12-4 and TRBJ1-1; D is ambiguous. V was clipped by 7 bases and J by 4 bases, with 10 bases between them. CDR3 length: 12 amino acids. CDR3 region: CASNEGITEAFF. CDR3 nucleotides: TGTGCCAGCAACGAGGGAATCACTGAAGCTTTCTTT.

V and J are TRBV11-2 and TRBJ2-7; TRBD2 aligns across 8 bases. V lost 1 base to trimming and J lost 3 bases; unmatched junction nucleotides: 8. The CDR3 contains 16 residues. The germline CDR1 and CDR2 sequences are SGHAT and FQNNGV. This chain's CDR3 is CASSLVLGLGGYEQYF. CDR3 bases: TGTGCCAGCAGCTTAGTTCTGGGACTAGGAGGCTACGAGCAGTACTTC.

The sample holds a few counts of this clonotype. The CDR3 nucleotides read TGCAGCTACCTGGTGGAGGGGAGAAGAGCGCACTACGAGCAGTACTTC. Translated, it gives CSYLVEGRRAHYEQYF. The chain employs TRBV20-1 and TRBJ2-7; TRBD2 is a possible D gene (6 bases). CDR1 and CDR2 from the germline V gene are DFQATT and SNEGSKA (reference sequence). This CDR3 has 16 amino acids.

This chain connects TRBV20-1 to TRBJ2-2; D remains unclear. The CDR3 has 14 residues. V gave up 6 bases and J gave up 4 bases, with 15 bases separating them. The germline gives CDR1 DFQATT, CDR2 SNEGSKA (reference sequence). The CDR3 DNA reads TGCAGTGCCGCCACTAATTGGGGCACCGGGGAGCTGTTTTTT. This translates into CSAATNWGTGELFF.

The chain couples TRBV9 to TRBJ2-2; D is perhaps TRBD1 (6 bases). V was cut by 0 bases and J by 1 base, with 10 bases left in between. The length of the CDR3 is 16 residues. Germline V lookup: CDR1 SGDLS, CDR2 YYNGEE. The CDR3 bases are TGTGCCAGCAGCGTAGGAGGGGGTGGGAACACCGGGGAGCTGTTTTTT. It encodes CASSVGGGGNTGELFF.

The J gene is TRBJ2-2, the V gene TRBV2; D remains unclear. Germline CDR1 is SNHLY and CDR2 is FYNNEI. V was shortened by 8 bases and J by 6 bases, with 16 bases between the two germline ends. CDR3 size: 14 residues. In DNA, the CDR3 is TGTGCCAGCCTGTTTGAAGACTGGTCCGGGGAGCTGTTTTTT. Protein product: CASLFEDWSGELFF.

This clonotype appeared a few times. V and J are TRBV15 and TRBJ1-1; tentative D call: TRBD1 (5 bases). The V and J ends lost 1 base and 10 bases respectively, with 13 bases between them. Germline V gene sequence: CDR1 LNHNV, CDR2 YYDKDF (reference sequence). The CDR3 is 13 residues long. The CDR3 bases are TGTGCCACCAGCAGAGGCGAAATGGGGCGAGCTTTCTTT. Residues: CATSRGEMGRAFF.

This clonotype was observed a handful of times. CDR3 sequence: CASTLGGGNTIYF. CDR3 sequence (DNA): TGTGCCAGCACCCTAGGGGGAGGAAACACCATATATTTT. The rearrangement links TRBV28 to TRBJ1-3; D may be TRBD1 (6 bases). The length of the CDR3 is 13 residues. V lost 7 bases, J lost 4 bases, and 11 bases lay in between. Germline V gene lookup returns CDR1 MDHEN and CDR2 SYDVKM.

The CDR3 here is CSVAGVATYNEQFF. The DNA for the CDR3 is TGCAGCGTCGCCGGAGTAGCAACTTACAATGAGCAGTTCTTC. The chain has TRBV29-1 and TRBJ2-5; no reliable D call. The DNA end lines up better with TRBJ2-1; the J call may be wrong. Germline V CDR1 and CDR2: SQVTM, ANQGSEA. This CDR3 region has 14 residues.

V usage is TRBV7-6 and J usage is TRBJ2-7, with no clear D. Germline CDR1 is SGHVS and CDR2 is FNYEAQ. V was cut by 0 bases and J by 5 bases, with 20 bases left in between. The CDR3 contains 17 residues. This CDR3 reads CASSLAGSDELGDEQYF. Written as DNA, the CDR3 is TGTGCCAGCAGCTTAGCCGGCTCGGACGAGCTTGGGGACGAGCAGTACTTC. Full variable domain (rest looked up from reference TRBV7-6 and TRBJ2-7): GAGVSQSPRYKVTKRGQDVALRCDPISGHVSLYWYRQALGQGPEFLTYFNYEAQQDKSGLPNDRFSAERPEGSISTLTIQRTEQRDSAMYRCASSLAGSDELGDEQYFGPGTRLTVT.

V and J are TRBV28 and TRBJ1-1; the D gene is possibly TRBD1 (6 bases). Deletions cut 1 base from V and 3 bases from J, with 9 bases between. Germline CDR1 MDHEN, CDR2 SYDVKM. This CDR3 region has 14 residues. The CDR3 DNA reads as TGTGCCAGCAGTTTATACAGGGAGCACACTGAAGCTTTCTTT. Its translation is CASSLYREHTEAFF.

The chain joins TRBV29-1 to TRBJ2-3; TRBD1 matches 7 bases. J lost 3 bases, V lost 2 bases, and 5 bases had no gene match. The V gene's germline CDR1 is SQVTM and CDR2 ANQGSEA. The CDR3 contains 14 residues. DNA of the CDR3: TGCAGCGTTGAACTAGGGACAGATACAGATACGCAGTATTTT. It yields the protein CSVELGTDTDTQYF.

The chain joins TRBV6-1 to TRBJ1-5, with D possibly matching TRBD1 (6 bases). The CDR3 runs to 15 residues. Germline V gene data show CDR1 as MNHNS and CDR2 as SASEGT. Between the trimmed V and J ends, which lost 3 bases and 0 bases, there was a span of 9 bases. The CDR3 sequence: CASSEQGHSNQPQHF. CDR3 nucleotides: TGTGCCAGCAGTGAGCAGGGACATAGCAATCAGCCCCAGCATTTT.

Comment on this clonotype: An end of the junction differs from the germline gene, which may be a read error. The DNA for the CDR3 is TGCGCGGGGCGGGGGCCTGGCGGAACGCAGTATTTT. This encodes CAGRGPGGTQYF. The rearrangement links TRBV11-2 to TRBJ2-3; perhaps TRBD2 as D (7 bases). Germline V CDR1 and CDR2: SGHAT, FQNNGV. This CDR3 spans 12 amino acids.

The V gene is TRBV29-1, the J gene TRBJ2-5; TRBD2 agrees at 9 bases. Germline V CDR1 and CDR2: SQVTM, ANQGSEA. The CDR3 runs to 14 residues. Unmatched junction bases numbered 7, after V lost 3 bases and J lost 5 bases. The CDR3 sequence is CSVDHAGGPETQYF. In DNA, the CDR3 is TGCAGCGTTGACCATGCGGGAGGGCCGGAGACCCAGTACTTC.

This sequence joins TRBV7-3 and TRBJ2-5; 8 nucleotides align to TRBD2. The J call is doubtful: the DNA matches TRBJ2-1 better. The CDR3 spans 14 residues. Germline assignment: CDR1 SGHTA and CDR2 FQGTGA. The CDR3 DNA is TGTGCCAGCAGCTTAGCGGGGGGTTTTGATGAGCAGTTCTTC. Its translation is CASSLAGGFDEQFF.

The rearrangement uses TRBV4-3 and TRBJ2-1; no definite D call. Germline CDR1 and CDR2: LGHNA and YSLEER. The V gene lost 0 bases and the J gene lost 3 bases, with 9 bases spanning the gap. The CDR3 consists of 15 residues. CDR3 sequence: CASSQEVQYYNEQFF. The CDR3 DNA sequence: TGCGCCAGCAGCCAAGAAGTCCAGTACTACAATGAGCAGTTCTTC.

The V and J genes are TRBV20-1 and TRBJ2-5; D possibly matches TRBD1 or TRBD2 (6 bases each). The J call may be mistaken, given a closer DNA end match to TRBJ2-1. This CDR3 has 17 residues. Per germline, CDR1 DFQATT and CDR2 SNEGSKA (reference sequence). The CDR3 protein is CSARDLFGGAGFNEQFF. The DNA for the CDR3 is TGCAGTGCTAGAGATCTCTTTGGGGGCGCGGGGTTCAATGAGCAGTTCTTC.

Only a few counts were recorded for this clonotype. The V and J genes are TRBV15 and TRBJ2-4; a possible D gene is TRBD2 (5 bases). V lost 4 bases and J 2 bases, leaving 12 bases between the germline ends. The CDR3 length is 15 residues. CDR1 and CDR2 (germline): LNHNV, YYDKDF (reference sequence). CDR3 residues: CATSIGMGTKNIQYF. DNA for the CDR3: TGTGCCACCAGCATCGGGATGGGGACCAAAAACATTCAGTACTTC.

The chain uses TRBV27 and TRBJ1-2, with 7 bases that match TRBD1. Germline V gene data show CDR1 as MNHEY and CDR2 as SMNVEV (reference sequence). V dropped 0 bases and J dropped 1; count of bases not matched to a gene: 2. The CDR3 has 15 residues. The CDR3 sequence: CASSLSGGYNYGYTF. DNA of the CDR3: TGTGCCAGCAGTTTATCAGGGGGCTATAACTATGGCTACACCTTC.

V and J are TRBV18 and TRBJ1-2; no clear D gene. The CDR3 sequence is 14 residues long. Germline V lookup: CDR1 KGHSH, CDR2 LQKENI. V lost 0 bases, J lost 12 bases, and 17 bases lay in between. In nucleotides, the CDR3 is TGTGCCAGCTCACCACCGGAGGCAGGTGCCCCCCACACCTTC. This encodes CASSPPEAGAPHTF. Looking up the rest from reference TRBV18 and TRBJ1-2 gives the full variable domain: NAGVMQNPRHLVRRRGQEARLRCSPMKGHSHVYWYRQLPEEGLKFMVYLQKENIIDESGMPKERFSAEFPKEGPSILRIQQVVRGDSAAYFCASSPPEAGAPHTFGSGTRLTVV.

There are a few counts of this clonotype. This rearrangement joins TRBV29-1 to TRBJ1-1; 10 nucleotides line up with TRBD1. The length of the CDR3 is 13 residues. The germline V gene encodes CDR1 SQVTM and CDR2 ANQGSEA. Trimming at V came to 8 bases and at J to 1 base, leaving 4 bases not matched to a gene. The CDR3 loop is CSIGTGENTEAFF. The CDR3, as DNA: TGCAGCATCGGGACAGGGGAGAACACTGAAGCTTTCTTT.

The V call is TRBV7-3, the J call TRBJ1-1; D gene unclear. The V end was cut by 0 bases, the J end by 2 bases, with 10 bases between. CDR3 size: 15 residues. Germline V gene data show CDR1 as SGHTA and CDR2 as FQGTGA. The CDR3 spells CASSLTSGSNTEAFF. In DNA form, the CDR3 reads TGTGCCAGCAGCTTAACCTCGGGCAGTAACACTGAAGCTTTCTTT.

This clonotype was seen more than once but under ten times. The chain has TRBV12-3 or TRBV12-4 and TRBJ1-1; 11 positions agree with TRBD1. The CDR3 runs 15 residues. J was trimmed by 8 bases and V by 4 bases; bases with no gene match: 9. Here the CDR3 reads CASSSTGTGGSEAFF. Written as DNA, the CDR3 is TGTGCCAGCAGTTCTACCGGGACAGGGGGATCGGAAGCTTTCTTT.

The V gene is TRBV7-2, the J gene TRBJ2-7, with TRBD2 matching over 8 bases. The V and J ends lost 3 bases and 2 bases, in that order; junction bases with no gene match: 18. The CDR3 covers 19 residues. CDR1 SGHTA and CDR2 FQGNSA come from the germline V gene. The CDR3 spells CASSFSETDTSGMTYEQYF. For the CDR3, the DNA is TGTGCCAGCAGCTTCTCGGAAACAGATACTAGCGGAATGACCTACGAGCAGTACTTC.

This clonotype was detected a few times. This chain joins TRBV7-9 and TRBJ1-1, with 7 bases lining up with TRBD1. Germline CDR1 reads SEHNR; CDR2 reads FQNEAQ (reference sequence). The CDR3 consists of 15 residues. The V and J ends lost 5 bases and 0 bases, in that order; junction bases with no gene match: 6. The CDR3: CASSPGQLMNTEAFF. Here the CDR3 DNA reads TGTGCCAGCAGCCCGGGACAGCTCATGAACACTGAAGCTTTCTTT. The complete variable domain, with remaining parts taken from reference TRBV7-9 and TRBJ1-1, reads DTGVSQNPRHKITKRGQNVTFRCDPISEHNRLYWYRQTLGQGPEFLTYFQNEAQLEKSRLLSDRFSAERPKGSFSTLEIQRTEQGDSAMYLCASSPGQLMNTEAFFGQGTRLTVV.

This clonotype has a handful of counts. CDR3 amino acids: CASSVRRYSNQPQHF. The CDR3 DNA reads as TGTGCCAGCAGCGTACGCAGATATAGCAATCAGCCCCAGCATTTT. The rearrangement joins TRBV9 to TRBJ1-5; D remains ambiguous. CDR3 length equals 15 residues. Germline lookup yields CDR1 SGDLS and CDR2 YYNGEE. Trimming pared 1 base from V and 0 bases from J, leaving 8 bases between.